This T cell receptor beta chain was profiled in a study of graft-versus-host responses after intestinal transplantation. V shed 7 bases and J shed 0 bases, with 16 bases lying between them. CDR1 is SGHDN and CDR2 is FVKESK in the germline V gene. The CDR3 is 16 residues long. Co-plating was performed using about 200,000 CFSE-labeled responder cells and about 200,000 irradiated, violet-dye-labeled stimulator cells. Libraries were prepared by immunoSEQ multiplex PCR; TCRdb keeps only in-frame clonotypes and omits some of them. Here the sample spans about 21,000 clones, 40% to 45% being singletons. The chain carries TRBV14 and TRBJ2-1, with D unresolved. This TCR derives from a human patient who received an intestinal transplant. Specimen: alloreactive CD8+ T cells from a mixed lymphocyte reaction culture, collected before intestinal transplant. The subset: CFSE-low proliferating T cells sorted from roughly six-day pre-transplant mixed lymphocyte reaction (GvH or HvG direction). As DNA, the CDR3 is TGTGCCAGCACGAGAACTTCCACCTTCTCCTACAATGAGCAGTTCTTC. Amino acids: CASTRTSTFSYNEQFF.